These 12 T cell receptor beta chains were sequenced from one sample in a study of T cell changes during pregnancy in multiple sclerosis. Profiling relied on immunoSEQ multiplex PCR, and the TCRdb table lists in-frame clones only, not all of them. The profile shows over 50,000 clones, approximately 88% of them singletons. The sequencing used peripheral blood, collected in the first trimester of pregnancy. These receptors came from a female donor with multiple sclerosis, enrolled in a pregnancy study.

The rearrangement links TRBV5-1 to TRBJ2-7, with TRBD1 matching 7 bases. From germline, CDR1 is SGHRS and CDR2 YFSETQ. The CDR3 has 15 residues. J gave up 5 bases and V 4 bases, and 12 bases lay outside the gene matches. CDR3 coding DNA: TGCGCCAGCAGCCCCTCTAGACAGGGATCCCACGAGCAGTACTTC. It encodes CASSPSRQGSHEQYF.

This clone was detected once. The chain links TRBV18 to TRBJ2-7; 10 bases are a match to TRBD1. The length of the CDR3 is 15 residues. V shed 2 bases, J shed 3 bases, and the junction held 4 bases outside the gene matches. Germline V lookup: CDR1 KGHSH, CDR2 LQKENI. The CDR3 DNA reads TGTGCCAGCTCACCAGGTGGACAGGGGGTCTACGAGCAGTACTTC. The encoded protein is CASSPGGQGVYEQYF.

The V call is TRBV28, the J call TRBJ2-7; D is uncertain. The germline V gene encodes CDR1 MDHEN and CDR2 SYDVKM. The CDR3 has 13 residues. V lost 3 bases and J lost 2, with 8 bases in between. CDR3 loop: CASSFDIPYEQYF. The CDR3 DNA sequence: TGTGCCAGCAGTTTCGACATTCCCTACGAGCAGTACTTC.

This chain links TRBV19 with TRBJ1-2; TRBD1 might be the D (5 bases). Trimming removed 1 base at V and 4 bases at J, with 7 bases between. The CDR3 runs 13 residues. Germline V gene data show CDR1 as LNHDA and CDR2 as SQIVND (reference sequence). This CDR3 is CASSIAQGYGYTF. CDR3 DNA sequence: TGTGCCAGTAGTATAGCCCAGGGCTATGGCTACACCTTC.

This chain uses TRBV18 with TRBJ2-7; D unclear. This CDR3 contains 12 residues. The V gene's germline CDR1 is KGHSH and CDR2 LQKENI. The germline V and J ends were trimmed by 3 bases and 4 bases, with 7 bases remaining between them. In nucleotides, the CDR3 is TGTGCCAGCTCACCTGATACTTACGAGCAGTACTTC. It codes for CASSPDTYEQYF.

The chain uses TRBV7-9 and TRBJ2-1; TRBD1 matches at 9 bases. Unmatched junction bases numbered 10, after V lost 0 bases and J lost 7 bases. Germline V CDR1 and CDR2: SEHNR, FQNEAQ (reference sequence). This CDR3 has 17 residues. This CDR3 is CASSLARGTGLGNEQFF. The DNA of the CDR3 is TGTGCCAGCAGCTTAGCGCGCGGGACAGGGTTGGGTAATGAGCAGTTCTTC.

The genes are TRBV6-5 and TRBJ2-1; D is possibly TRBD2 (5 bases). Germline V gives CDR1 MNHEY, CDR2 SVGAGI. Trimming took off 0 bases at V and 5 bases at J, with 8 bases between the two ends. The CDR3 runs to 14 residues. This CDR3 reads CASSYSRVDNEQFF. CDR3 nucleotides: TGTGCCAGCAGTTACTCGCGGGTCGACAATGAGCAGTTCTTC.

This chain connects TRBV29-1 to TRBJ2-7, with 7 bases that match TRBD1. The CDR3 spans 15 residues. Germline V gene data show CDR1 as SQVTM and CDR2 as ANQGSEA. V shed 6 bases, J shed 6 bases, and the junction held 17 bases outside the gene matches. The CDR3 region is CSVFVGTTGTGEQYF. CDR3 nucleotide sequence: TGCAGCGTGTTTGTTGGGACGACAGGGACGGGCGAGCAGTACTTC.

V usage is TRBV7-2 and J usage is TRBJ2-2, with TRBD1 matching 8 bases. The CDR3 runs to 15 residues. V shed 3 bases, J shed 4 bases, and the junction held 4 bases outside the gene matches. The germline V gene encodes CDR1 SGHTA and CDR2 FQGNSA. In DNA, the CDR3 is TGTGCCAGCAGCTTGTTACAGGGGGGCACCGGGGAGCTGTTTTTT. Protein sequence: CASSLLQGGTGELFF.

This sequence joins TRBV10-3 and TRBJ1-2, with TRBD1 matching 9 bases. Unmatched junction bases numbered 7, after V lost 3 bases and J lost 8 bases. Germline assignment: CDR1 ENHRY and CDR2 SYGVKD. CDR3 length equals 14 residues. The chain's CDR3 is CAISDTQGAQGYTF. Here the CDR3 DNA reads TGTGCCATCAGTGATACACAGGGGGCGCAAGGCTACACCTTC.

The chain uses TRBV7-9 and TRBJ2-1, with D perhaps TRBD1 (6 bases). Looked up from germline, CDR1 is SEHNR and CDR2 is FQNEAQ (reference sequence). The length of the CDR3 is 15 residues. Trimming took off 5 bases at V and 7 bases at J, with 18 bases between the two ends. The CDR3 loop reads CASSEGRGKRNEQFF. In nucleotides, the CDR3 is TGTGCCAGCAGCGAGGGCAGGGGTAAGAGGAATGAGCAGTTCTTC.

This clone is a singleton in its sample. J is TRBJ1-2 and V is TRBV7-9, with 12 bases fitting TRBD1. The CDR3 contains 14 residues. Germline V CDR1 and CDR2: SEHNR, FQNEAQ (reference sequence). Germline trimming cut 5 bases from V and 8 bases from J; bases unmatched to any gene: 6. The CDR3 region has the DNA TGTGCCAGCAGCCAGGGACAGGGGGCTTACGGCTACACCTTC. Protein product: CASSQGQGAYGYTF.